This T cell receptor (beta chain) is from a study of neurological immune-mediated disorders. Unsorted libraries came from 2 million PBMCs stored at -80 °C. This clonotype showed up many times. From 15-18 subjects, every sequencing run obtained over 200 million TCR-beta sequences. TCRdb reprocessed the 5' RACE reads via MiXCR and lists one record per CDR3 protein. The table records tens of thousands of distinct CDR3 sequences, about 2.5% of them present only once. The sequence derives from a man aged 50 to 60 with multiple sclerosis. Sequenced sample: PBMCs.

CDR3 coding DNA: TGTGCCAGCAGGAAGGGGGGACCCTCCGTCACAAACACTGAAGCTTTCTTT. This gives the protein CASRKGGPSVTNTEAFF. V and J are TRBV2 and TRBJ1-1; perhaps TRBD1 as D (6 bases). Germline lookup yields CDR1 SNHLY and CDR2 FYNNEI. The V end lost 6 bases, the J end lost 2 bases, and 22 bases lay between the germline ends. The CDR3 spans 17 residues. Full variable domain (rest looked up from reference TRBV2 and TRBJ1-1): EPEVTQTPSHQVTQMGQEVILRCVPISNHLYFYWYRQILGQKVEFLVSFYNNEISEKSEIFDDQFSVERPDGSNFTLKIRSTKLEDSAMYFCASRKGGPSVTNTEAFFGQGTRLTVV.